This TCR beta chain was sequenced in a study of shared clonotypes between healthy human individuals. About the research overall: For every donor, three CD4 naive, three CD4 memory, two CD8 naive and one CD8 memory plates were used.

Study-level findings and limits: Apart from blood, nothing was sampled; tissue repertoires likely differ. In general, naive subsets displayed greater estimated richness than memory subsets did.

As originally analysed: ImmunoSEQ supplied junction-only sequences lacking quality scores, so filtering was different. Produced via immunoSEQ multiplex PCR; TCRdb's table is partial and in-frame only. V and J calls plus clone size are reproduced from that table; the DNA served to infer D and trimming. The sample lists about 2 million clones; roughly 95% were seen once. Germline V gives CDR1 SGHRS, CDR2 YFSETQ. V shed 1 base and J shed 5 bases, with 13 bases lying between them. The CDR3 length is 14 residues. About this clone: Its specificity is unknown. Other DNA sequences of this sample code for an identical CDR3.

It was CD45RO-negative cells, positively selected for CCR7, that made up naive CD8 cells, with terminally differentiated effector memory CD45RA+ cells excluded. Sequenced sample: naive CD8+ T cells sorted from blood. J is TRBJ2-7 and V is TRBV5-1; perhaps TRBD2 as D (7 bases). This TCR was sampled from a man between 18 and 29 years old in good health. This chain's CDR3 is CASSLPAGADEQYF. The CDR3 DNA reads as TGCGCCAGCAGCTTGCCTGCGGGGGCGGACGAGCAGTACTTC.